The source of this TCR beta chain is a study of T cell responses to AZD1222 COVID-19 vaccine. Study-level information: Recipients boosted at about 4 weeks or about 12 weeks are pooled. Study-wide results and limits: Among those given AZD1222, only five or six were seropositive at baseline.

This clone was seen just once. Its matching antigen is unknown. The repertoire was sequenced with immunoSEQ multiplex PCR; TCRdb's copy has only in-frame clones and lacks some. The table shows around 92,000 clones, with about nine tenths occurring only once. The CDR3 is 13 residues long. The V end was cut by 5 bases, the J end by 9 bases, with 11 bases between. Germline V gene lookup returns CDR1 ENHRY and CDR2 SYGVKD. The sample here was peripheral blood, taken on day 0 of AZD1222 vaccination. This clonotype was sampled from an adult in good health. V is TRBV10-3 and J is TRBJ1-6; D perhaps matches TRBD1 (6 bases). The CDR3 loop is CAISPRGLSPLHF. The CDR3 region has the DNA TGTGCCATCAGTCCCAGGGGACTTTCACCCCTCCACTTT.